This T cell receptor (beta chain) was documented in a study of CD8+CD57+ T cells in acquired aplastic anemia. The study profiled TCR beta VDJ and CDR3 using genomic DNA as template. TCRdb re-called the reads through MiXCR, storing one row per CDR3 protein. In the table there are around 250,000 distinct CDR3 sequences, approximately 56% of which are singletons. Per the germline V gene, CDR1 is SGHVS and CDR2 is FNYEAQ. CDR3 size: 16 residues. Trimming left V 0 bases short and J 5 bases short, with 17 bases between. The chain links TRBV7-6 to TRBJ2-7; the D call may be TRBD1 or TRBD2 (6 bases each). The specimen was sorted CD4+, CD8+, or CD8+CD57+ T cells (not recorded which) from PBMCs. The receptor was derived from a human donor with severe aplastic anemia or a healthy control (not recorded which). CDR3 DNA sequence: TGTGCCAGCAGCTTAGCTACGGGGGCGAAAGAAGACGAGCAGTACTTC. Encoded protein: CASSLATGAKEDEQYF.